This T cell receptor beta chain was retrieved from a study of OX40 agonist ivuxolimab in advanced cancers. The CDR3 consists of 13 residues. V gave up 0 bases and J gave up 7 bases, with 7 bases separating them. Looked up from germline, CDR1 is WSHSY and CDR2 is SAAADI. The table lists this clone with a few counts. The table came from immunoSEQ multiplex PCR; TCRdb's copy has only in-frame clones and leaves some out. The profile shows 35,000 to 40,000 clones, less than 85% of them singletons. The chain joins TRBV10-2 to TRBJ2-1; D gene unclear. Sequenced here: CD4+ or CD8+ T cells sorted from blood, sampled in a trial of the OX40 agonist ivuxolimab. The sequence came from an adult with an advanced solid tumor such as melanoma, head and neck, liver or kidney cancer. CDR3 DNA: TGCGCCAGCAGTGAGTCTAAGGGTAATGAGCAGTTCTTC. Its protein product is CASSESKGNEQFF.